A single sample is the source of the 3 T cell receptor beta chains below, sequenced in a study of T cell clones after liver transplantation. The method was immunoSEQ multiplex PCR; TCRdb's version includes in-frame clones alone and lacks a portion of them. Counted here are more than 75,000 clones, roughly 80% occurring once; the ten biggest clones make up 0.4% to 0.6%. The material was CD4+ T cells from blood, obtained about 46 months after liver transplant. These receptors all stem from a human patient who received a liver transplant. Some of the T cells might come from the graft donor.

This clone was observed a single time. The CDR3 DNA sequence: TGTGCCAGCAGTTTCTCCTGGGGGAGGAACACCGGGGAGCTGTTTTTT. This sequence encodes CASSFSWGRNTGELFF. V and J are TRBV28 and TRBJ2-2; either TRBD1 or TRBD2 may supply D (5 bases each). This CDR3 has 16 amino acids. Trimming pared 3 bases from V and 1 base from J, leaving 12 bases between. Germline V CDR1 and CDR2: MDHEN, SYDVKM.

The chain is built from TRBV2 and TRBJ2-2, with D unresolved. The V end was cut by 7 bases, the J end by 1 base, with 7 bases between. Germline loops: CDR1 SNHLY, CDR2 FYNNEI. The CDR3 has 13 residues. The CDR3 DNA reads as TGTGCCAGCAAACAAATGAACACCGGGGAGCTGTTTTTT. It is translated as CASKQMNTGELFF. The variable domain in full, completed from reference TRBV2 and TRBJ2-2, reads EPEVTQTPSHQVTQMGQEVILRCVPISNHLYFYWYRQILGQKVEFLVSFYNNEISEKSEIFDDQFSVERPDGSNFTLKIRSTKLEDSAMYFCASKQMNTGELFFGEGSRLTVL.

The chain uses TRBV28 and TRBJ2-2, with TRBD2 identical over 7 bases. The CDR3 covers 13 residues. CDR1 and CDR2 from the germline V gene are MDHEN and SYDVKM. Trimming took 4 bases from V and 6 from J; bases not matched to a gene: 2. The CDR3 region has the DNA TGTGCCAGCAGTTCACGGGGGGCCGGGGAGCTGTTTTTT. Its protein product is CASSSRGAGELFF.